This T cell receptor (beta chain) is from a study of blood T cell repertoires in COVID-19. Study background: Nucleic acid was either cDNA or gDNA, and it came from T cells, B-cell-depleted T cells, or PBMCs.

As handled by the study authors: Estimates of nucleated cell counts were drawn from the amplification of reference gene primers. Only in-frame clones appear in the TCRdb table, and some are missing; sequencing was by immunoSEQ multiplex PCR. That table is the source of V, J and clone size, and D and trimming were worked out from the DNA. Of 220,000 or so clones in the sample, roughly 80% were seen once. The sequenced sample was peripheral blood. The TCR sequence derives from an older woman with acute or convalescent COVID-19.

CDR3 nucleotide sequence: TGTGCCAGCAGCCAACTCGAGGGCCGAAGCTCTGGAAACACCATATATTTT. It translates to CASSQLEGRSSGNTIYF. V usage is TRBV4-2 and J usage is TRBJ1-3; no reliable D call. The CDR3 length is 17 residues. V was pared by 2 bases and J by 0 bases, with 14 bases between. CDR1 is LGHNA, CDR2 YNFKEQ, per germline.